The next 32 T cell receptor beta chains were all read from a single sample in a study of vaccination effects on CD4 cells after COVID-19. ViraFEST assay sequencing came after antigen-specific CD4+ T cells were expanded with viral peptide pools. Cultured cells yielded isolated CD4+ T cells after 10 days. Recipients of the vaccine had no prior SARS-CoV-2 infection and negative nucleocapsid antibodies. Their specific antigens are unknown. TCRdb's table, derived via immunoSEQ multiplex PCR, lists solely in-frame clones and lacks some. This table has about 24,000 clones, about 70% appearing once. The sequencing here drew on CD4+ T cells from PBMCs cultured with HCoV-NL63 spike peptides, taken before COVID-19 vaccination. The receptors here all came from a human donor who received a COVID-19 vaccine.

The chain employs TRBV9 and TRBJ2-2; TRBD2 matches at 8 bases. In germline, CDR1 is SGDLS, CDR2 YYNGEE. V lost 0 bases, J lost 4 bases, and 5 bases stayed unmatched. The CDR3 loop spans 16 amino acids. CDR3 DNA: TGTGCCAGCAGCGTAGGGACTAGCATAAGCACCGGGGAGCTGTTTTTT. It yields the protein CASSVGTSISTGELFF.

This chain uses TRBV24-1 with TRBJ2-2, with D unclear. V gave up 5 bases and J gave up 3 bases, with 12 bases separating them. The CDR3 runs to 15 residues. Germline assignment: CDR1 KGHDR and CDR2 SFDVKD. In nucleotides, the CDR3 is TGTGCCACCAGTGTAGGGTGGGTGGACACCGGGGAGCTGTTTTTT. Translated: CATSVGWVDTGELFF.

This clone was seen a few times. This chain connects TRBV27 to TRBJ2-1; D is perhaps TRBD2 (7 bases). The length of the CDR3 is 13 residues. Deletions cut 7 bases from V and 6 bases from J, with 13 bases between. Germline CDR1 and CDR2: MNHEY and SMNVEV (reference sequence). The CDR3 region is CASTMGGGNEQFF. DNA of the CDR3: TGTGCCAGCACCATGGGAGGGGGCAATGAGCAGTTCTTC.

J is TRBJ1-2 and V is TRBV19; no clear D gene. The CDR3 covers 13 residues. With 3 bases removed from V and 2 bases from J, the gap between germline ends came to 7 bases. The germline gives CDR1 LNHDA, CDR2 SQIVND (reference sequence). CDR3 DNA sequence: TGTGCCAGTAGTATCAATTACAACTATGGCTACACCTTC. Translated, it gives CASSINYNYGYTF. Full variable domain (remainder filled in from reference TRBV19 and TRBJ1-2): DGGITQSPKYLFRKEGQNVTLSCEQNLNHDAMYWYRQDPGQGLRLIYYSQIVNDFQKGDIAEGYSVSREKKESFPLTVTSAQKNPTAFYLCASSINYNYGYTFGSGTRLTVV.

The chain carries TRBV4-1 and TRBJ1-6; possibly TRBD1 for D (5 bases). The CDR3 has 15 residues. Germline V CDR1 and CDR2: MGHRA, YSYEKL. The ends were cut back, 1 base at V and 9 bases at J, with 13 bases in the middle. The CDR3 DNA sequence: TGCGCCAGCAGCCAAGTTCAGGGTGGATTTTCACCCCTCCACTTT. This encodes CASSQVQGGFSPLHF.

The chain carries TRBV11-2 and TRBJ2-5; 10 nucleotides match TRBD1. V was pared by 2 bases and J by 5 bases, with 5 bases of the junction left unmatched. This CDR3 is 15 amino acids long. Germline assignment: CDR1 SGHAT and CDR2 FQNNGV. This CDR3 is CASSLMTGGLETQYF. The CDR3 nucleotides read TGTGCCAGCAGCTTAATGACAGGGGGCCTGGAGACCCAGTACTTC.

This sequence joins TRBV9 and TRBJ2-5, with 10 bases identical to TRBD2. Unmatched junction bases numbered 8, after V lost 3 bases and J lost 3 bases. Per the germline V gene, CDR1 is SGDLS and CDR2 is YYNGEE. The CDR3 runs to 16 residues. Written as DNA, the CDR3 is TGTGCCAGCAGCGCGAGGATAGCGGGAGGTAAAGAGACCCAGTACTTC. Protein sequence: CASSARIAGGKETQYF. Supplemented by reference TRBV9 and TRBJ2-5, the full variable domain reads DSGVTQTPKHLITATGQRVTLRCSPRSGDLSVYWYQQSLDQGLQFLIQYYNGEERAKGNILERFSAQQFPDLHSELNLSSLELGDSALYFCASSARIAGGKETQYFGPGTRLLVL.

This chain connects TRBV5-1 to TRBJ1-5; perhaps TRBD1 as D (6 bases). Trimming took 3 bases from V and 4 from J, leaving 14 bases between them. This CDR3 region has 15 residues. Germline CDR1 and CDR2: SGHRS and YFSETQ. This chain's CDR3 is CASSYEGGENQPQHF. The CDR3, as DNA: TGCGCCAGCAGCTACGAAGGGGGAGAAAATCAGCCCCAGCATTTT.

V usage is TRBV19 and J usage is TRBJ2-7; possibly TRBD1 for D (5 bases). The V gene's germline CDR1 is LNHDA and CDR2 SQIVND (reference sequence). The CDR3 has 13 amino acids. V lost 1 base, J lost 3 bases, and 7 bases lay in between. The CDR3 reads CASSIAQGYEQYF. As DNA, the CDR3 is TGTGCCAGTAGTATAGCGCAGGGCTACGAGCAGTACTTC.

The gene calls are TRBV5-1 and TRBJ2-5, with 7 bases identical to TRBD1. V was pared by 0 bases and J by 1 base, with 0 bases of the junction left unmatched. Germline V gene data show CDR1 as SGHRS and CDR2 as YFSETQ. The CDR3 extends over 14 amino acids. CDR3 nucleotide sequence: TGCGCCAGCAGCTTGGGGACAGGCCAAGAGACCCAGTACTTC. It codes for CASSLGTGQETQYF.

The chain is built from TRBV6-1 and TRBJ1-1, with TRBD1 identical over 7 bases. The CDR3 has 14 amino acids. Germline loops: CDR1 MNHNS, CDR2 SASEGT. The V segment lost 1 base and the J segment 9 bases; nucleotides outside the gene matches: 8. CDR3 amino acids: CASSEGRSGGKAFF. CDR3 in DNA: TGTGCCAGCAGTGAAGGGAGATCAGGGGGGAAAGCTTTCTTT.

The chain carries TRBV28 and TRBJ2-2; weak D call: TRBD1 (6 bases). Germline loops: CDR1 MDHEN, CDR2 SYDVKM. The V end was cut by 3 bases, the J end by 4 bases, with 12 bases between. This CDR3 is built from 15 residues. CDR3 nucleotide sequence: TGTGCCAGCAGTTTCCTATTCAGGGGCACCGGGGAGCTGTTTTTT. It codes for CASSFLFRGTGELFF.

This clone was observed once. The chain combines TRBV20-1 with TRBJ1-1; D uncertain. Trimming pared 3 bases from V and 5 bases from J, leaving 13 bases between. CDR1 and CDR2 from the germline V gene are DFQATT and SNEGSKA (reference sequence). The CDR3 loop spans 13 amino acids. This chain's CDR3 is CSASFQSGTEAFF. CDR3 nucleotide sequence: TGCAGTGCTAGTTTCCAGTCGGGAACTGAAGCTTTCTTT.

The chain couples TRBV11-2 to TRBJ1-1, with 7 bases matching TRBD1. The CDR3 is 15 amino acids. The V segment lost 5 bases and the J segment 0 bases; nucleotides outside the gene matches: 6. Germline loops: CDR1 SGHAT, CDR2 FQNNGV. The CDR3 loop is CASSIRTGVNTEAFF. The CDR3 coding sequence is TGTGCCAGCAGCATAAGGACAGGCGTGAACACTGAAGCTTTCTTT.

CDR3: CASSTGTVVLGNTF. For the CDR3, the DNA is TGTGCCAGCAGCACAGGGACGGTAGTCCTGGGGAACACCTTC. V gene TRBV2 combines with J gene TRBJ1-2; D might be TRBD1 (6 bases). The CDR3 is 14 residues long. CDR1 and CDR2 (germline): SNHLY, FYNNEI. V lost 6 bases, J lost 12 bases, and 23 bases lay in between. Full variable domain (remainder filled in from reference TRBV2 and TRBJ1-2): EPEVTQTPSHQVTQMGQEVILRCVPISNHLYFYWYRQILGQKVEFLVSFYNNEISEKSEIFDDQFSVERPDGSNFTLKIRSTKLEDSAMYFCASSTGTVVLGNTFGSGTRLTVV.

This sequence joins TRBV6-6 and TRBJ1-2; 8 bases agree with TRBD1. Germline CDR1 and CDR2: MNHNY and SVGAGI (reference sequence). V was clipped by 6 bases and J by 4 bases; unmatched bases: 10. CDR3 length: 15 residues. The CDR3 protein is CASRTGQVEFYGYTF. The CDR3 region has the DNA TGTGCCAGCAGAACGGGACAGGTAGAATTCTATGGCTACACCTTC.

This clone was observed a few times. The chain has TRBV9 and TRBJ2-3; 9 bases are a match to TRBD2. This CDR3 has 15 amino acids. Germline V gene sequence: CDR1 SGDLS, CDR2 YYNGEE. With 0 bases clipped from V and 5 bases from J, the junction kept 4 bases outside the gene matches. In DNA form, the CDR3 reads TGTGCCAGCAGCGTAGAAGCGGGGGGTAGAGATACGCAGTATTTT. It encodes CASSVEAGGRDTQYF.

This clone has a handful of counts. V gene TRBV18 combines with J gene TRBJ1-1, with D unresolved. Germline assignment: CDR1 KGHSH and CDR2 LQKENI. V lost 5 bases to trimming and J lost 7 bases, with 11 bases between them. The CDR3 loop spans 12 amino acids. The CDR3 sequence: CASSTTDIEAFF. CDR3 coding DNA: TGTGCCAGCTCAACGACGGATATTGAAGCTTTCTTT.

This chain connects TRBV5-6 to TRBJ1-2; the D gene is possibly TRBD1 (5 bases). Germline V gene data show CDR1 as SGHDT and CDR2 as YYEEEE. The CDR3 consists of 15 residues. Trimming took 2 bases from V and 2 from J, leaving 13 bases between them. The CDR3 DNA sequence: TGTGCCAGCAGCTTTACCGGGACTGTGAACTATGGCTACACCTTC. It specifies CASSFTGTVNYGYTF.

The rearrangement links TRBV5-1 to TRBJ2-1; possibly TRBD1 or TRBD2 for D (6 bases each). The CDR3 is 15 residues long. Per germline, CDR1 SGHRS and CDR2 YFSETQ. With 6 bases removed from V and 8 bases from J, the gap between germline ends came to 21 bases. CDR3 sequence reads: CASTDAGDWFDEQFF. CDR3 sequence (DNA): TGCGCCAGCACTGATGCAGGGGACTGGTTTGATGAGCAGTTCTTC.

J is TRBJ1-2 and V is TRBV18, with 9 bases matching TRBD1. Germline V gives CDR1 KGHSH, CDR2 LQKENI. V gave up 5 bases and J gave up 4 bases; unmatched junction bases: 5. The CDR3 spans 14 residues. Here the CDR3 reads CASSIQGASYGYTF. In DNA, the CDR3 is TGTGCCAGCTCAATACAGGGGGCTTCCTATGGCTACACCTTC.

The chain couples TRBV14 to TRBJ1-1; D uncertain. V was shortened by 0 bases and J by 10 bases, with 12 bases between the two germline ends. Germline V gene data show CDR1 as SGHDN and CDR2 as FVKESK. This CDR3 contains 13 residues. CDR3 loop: CASSQETAGGAFF. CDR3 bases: TGTGCCAGCAGCCAAGAAACCGCCGGAGGAGCTTTCTTT.

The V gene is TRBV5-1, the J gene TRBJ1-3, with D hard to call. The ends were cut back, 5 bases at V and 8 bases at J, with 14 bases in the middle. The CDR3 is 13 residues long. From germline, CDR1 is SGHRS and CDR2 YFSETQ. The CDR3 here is CASSLGHEDTIYF. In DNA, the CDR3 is TGCGCCAGCAGTCTTGGGCATGAGGACACCATATATTTT. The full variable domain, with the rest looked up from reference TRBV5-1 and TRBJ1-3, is KAGVTQTPRYLIKTRGQQVTLSCSPISGHRSVSWYQQTPGQGLQFLFEYFSETQRNKGNFPGRFSGRQFSNSRSEMNVSTLELGDSALYLCASSLGHEDTIYFGEGSWLTVV.

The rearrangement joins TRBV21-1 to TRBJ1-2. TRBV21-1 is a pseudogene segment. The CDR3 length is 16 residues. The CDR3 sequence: CASSKVYLGGNYGYTF. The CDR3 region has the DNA TGTGCCAGCAGCAAAGTGTACCTAGGCGGGAACTATGGCTACACCTTC.

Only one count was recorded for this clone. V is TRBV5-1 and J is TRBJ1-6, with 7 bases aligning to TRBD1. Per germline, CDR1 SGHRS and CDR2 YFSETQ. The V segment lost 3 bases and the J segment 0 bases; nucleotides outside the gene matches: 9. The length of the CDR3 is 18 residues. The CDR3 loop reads CASSSSGTVSSYNSPLHF. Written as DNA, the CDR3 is TGCGCCAGCAGCTCATCCGGGACAGTAAGCTCCTATAATTCACCCCTCCACTTT.

As DNA, the CDR3 is TGTGCCAGCAGCCAAGCTCCAACTAGCACAGATACGCAGTATTTT. It is translated as CASSQAPTSTDTQYF. This rearrangement joins TRBV3-1 (or the pseudogene TRBV3-2) to TRBJ2-3; D gene uncertain. CDR1 is LGHDT and CDR2 is YNNKEL in the germline V gene (reference sequence). This CDR3 has 15 amino acids. V lost 1 base and J 0 bases, leaving 8 bases between the germline ends.

The CDR3 protein is CASSLGDSYNQPQHF. CDR3 bases: TGCGCCAGCAGCTTGGGGGACAGCTACAATCAGCCCCAGCATTTT. The chain couples TRBV5-1 to TRBJ1-5, with 7 bases that match TRBD1. CDR3 length: 15 residues. The germline CDR1 and CDR2 sequences are SGHRS and YFSETQ. V lost 0 bases to trimming and J lost 3 bases; unmatched junction nucleotides: 3.

For the CDR3, the DNA is TGTGCCTGCGCCGGATGGACAGGGGCCCCTTCGCCGTTTGACGGGGAGCTGTTTTTT. It yields the protein CACAGWTGAPSPFDGELFF. The rearrangement links TRBV7-9 to TRBJ2-2; 9 nucleotides agree with TRBD1. Germline trimming cut 11 bases from V and 7 bases from J; bases unmatched to any gene: 26. The CDR3 is 19 amino acids. Germline V gives CDR1 SEHNR, CDR2 FQNEAQ (reference sequence). Using reference TRBV7-9 and TRBJ2-2 for the parts outside the CDR3, the full variable domain is DTGVSQNPRHKITKRGQNVTFRCDPISEHNRLYWYRQTLGQGPEFLTYFQNEAQLEKSRLLSDRFSAERPKGSFSTLEIQRTEQGDSAMYLCACAGWTGAPSPFDGELFFGEGSRLTVL.

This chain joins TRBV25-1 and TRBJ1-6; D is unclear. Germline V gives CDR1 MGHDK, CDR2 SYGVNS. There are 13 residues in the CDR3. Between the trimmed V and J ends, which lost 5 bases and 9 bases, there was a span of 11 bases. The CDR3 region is CASSQNGISPLHF. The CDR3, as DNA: TGTGCCAGCAGTCAGAACGGGATTTCACCCCTCCACTTT.

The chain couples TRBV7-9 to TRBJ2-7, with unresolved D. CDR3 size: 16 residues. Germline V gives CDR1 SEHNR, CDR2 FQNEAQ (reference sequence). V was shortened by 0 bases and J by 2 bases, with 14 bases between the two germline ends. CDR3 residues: CASSLADGRPTYEQYF. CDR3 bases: TGTGCCAGCAGCTTAGCTGATGGCAGACCCACCTACGAGCAGTACTTC.

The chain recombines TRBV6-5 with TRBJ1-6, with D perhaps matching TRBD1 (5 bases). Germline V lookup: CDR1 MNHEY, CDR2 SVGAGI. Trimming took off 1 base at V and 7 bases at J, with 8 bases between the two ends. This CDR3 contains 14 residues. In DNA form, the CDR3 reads TGTGCCAGCAGTTACTTGGGGCCGAATTCACCCCTCCACTTT. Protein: CASSYLGPNSPLHF.

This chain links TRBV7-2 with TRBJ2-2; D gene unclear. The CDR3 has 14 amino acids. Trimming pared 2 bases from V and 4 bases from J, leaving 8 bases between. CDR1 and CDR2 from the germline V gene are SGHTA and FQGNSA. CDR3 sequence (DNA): TGTGCCAGCAGCTTATCCGGAAGCACCGGGGAGCTGTTTTTT. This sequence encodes CASSLSGSTGELFF.